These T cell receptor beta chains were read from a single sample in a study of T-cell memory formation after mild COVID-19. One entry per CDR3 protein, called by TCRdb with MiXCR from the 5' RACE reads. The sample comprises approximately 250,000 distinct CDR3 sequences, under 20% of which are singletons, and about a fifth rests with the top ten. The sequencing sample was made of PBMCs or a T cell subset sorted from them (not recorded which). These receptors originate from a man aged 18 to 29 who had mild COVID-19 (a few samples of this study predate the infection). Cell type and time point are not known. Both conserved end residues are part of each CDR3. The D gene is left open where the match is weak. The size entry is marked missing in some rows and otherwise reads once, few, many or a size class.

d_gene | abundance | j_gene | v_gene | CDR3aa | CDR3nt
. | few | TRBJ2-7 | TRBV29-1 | CSVARGYEQYF | TGCAGCGTTGCTAGAGGCTACGAGCAGTACTTC
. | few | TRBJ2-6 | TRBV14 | CASSPRTAPRLSGANVLTF | TGTGCCAGCAGCCCTCGTACCGCCCCTCGTCTCTCTGGGGCCAACGTCCTGACTTTC
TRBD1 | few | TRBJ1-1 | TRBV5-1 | CASSLQGALNTEAFF | TGCGCCAGCAGCTTGCAGGGGGCCTTGAACACTGAAGCTTTCTTT
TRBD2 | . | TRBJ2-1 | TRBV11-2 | CASSLAASGASYNEQFF | TGTGCCAGCAGCTTAGCCGCTAGCGGGGCCTCCTACAATGAGCAGTTCTTC
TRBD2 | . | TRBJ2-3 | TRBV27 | CASSLSLRGVPHTQYF | TGTGCCAGCAGTTTATCTCTGCGGGGGGTCCCCCATACGCAGTATTTT
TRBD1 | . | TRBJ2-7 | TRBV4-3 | CASSQDLGQLKEQYF | TGCGCCAGCAGCCAAGATCTGGGACAGTTAAAAGAGCAGTACTTC
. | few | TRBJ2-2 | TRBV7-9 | CASSLASTTGELFF | TGTGCCAGCAGCTTAGCGTCTACCACCGGGGAGCTGTTTTTT
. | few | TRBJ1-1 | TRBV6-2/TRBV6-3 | CASSRRYLNTEAFF | TGTGCCAGCAGTCGTCGATACTTGAACACTGAAGCTTTCTTT
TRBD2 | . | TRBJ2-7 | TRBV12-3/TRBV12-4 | CASSFTSASYEQYF | TGTGCCAGCAGTTTTACTAGCGCATCCTACGAGCAGTACTTC
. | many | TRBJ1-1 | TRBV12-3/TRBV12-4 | CASSLETMNTEAFF | TGTGCCAGCAGTTTAGAAACCATGAACACTGAAGCTTTCTTT
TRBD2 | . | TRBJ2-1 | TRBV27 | CASHTGLGVGNEQFF | TGTGCCAGCCATACGGGACTAGGGGTCGGCAATGAGCAGTTCTTC
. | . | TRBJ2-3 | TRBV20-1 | CSARLAVTDTQYF | TGCAGTGCTAGATTGGCGGTCACAGATACGCAGTATTTT
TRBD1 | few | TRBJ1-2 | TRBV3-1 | CASSQRQGSGYGYTF | TGTGCCAGCAGCCAGAGACAGGGGAGCGGCTATGGCTACACCTTC
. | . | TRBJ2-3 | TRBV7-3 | CASSLTVENTDTQYF | TGTGCCAGCAGCTTAACGGTGGAGAACACAGATACGCAGTATTTT
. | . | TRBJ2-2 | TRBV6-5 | CASNTDRRERTGELFF | TGTGCCAGCAACACTGACCGGCGGGAACGAACCGGGGAGCTGTTTTTT
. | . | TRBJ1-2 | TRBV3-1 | CASSQQTRLGGYTF | TGTGCCAGCAGCCAGCAGACTCGTCTGGGGGGCTACACCTTC
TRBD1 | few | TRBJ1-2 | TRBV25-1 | CASSPQGADGYTF | TGTGCCAGCAGCCCGCAGGGGGCTGATGGCTACACCTTC
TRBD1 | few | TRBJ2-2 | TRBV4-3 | CASSQRRTGDTGELFF | TGCGCCAGCAGCCAACGGCGGACAGGGGACACCGGGGAGCTGTTTTTT
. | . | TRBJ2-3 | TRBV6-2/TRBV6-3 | CATIMPPNTQYF | TGTGCCACCATAATGCCTCCGAATACGCAGTATTTT
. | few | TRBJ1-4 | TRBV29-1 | CSVEGINEKLFF | TGCAGCGTTGAGGGGATAAATGAAAAACTGTTTTTT